The 3 T cell receptor beta chains below come from one sample, sequenced in a study of blood T cell repertoires in COVID-19. Here immunoSEQ multiplex PCR was the method, and the copy in TCRdb shows in-frame clones only, minus some. The profile shows some 250,000 clones, 85% to 90% of them singletons. Sequenced sample: PBMCs or T cells enriched from blood (not recorded which). These receptors originate from a man aged 18 to 35 who had recovered from COVID-19.

V usage is TRBV5-1 and J usage is TRBJ2-1; D gene unclear. This CDR3 has 15 amino acids. The V end lost 4 bases, the J end lost 3 bases, and 14 bases lay between the germline ends. Germline V CDR1 and CDR2: SGHRS, YFSETQ. In DNA, the CDR3 is TGCGCCAGCAGCGTGGCCCAGGCAGTCTACAATGAGCAGTTCTTC. Protein product: CASSVAQAVYNEQFF.

The chain is built from TRBV14 and TRBJ1-1; no clear D gene. Per germline, CDR1 SGHDN and CDR2 FVKESK. Trimming stripped 0 bases from V and 4 bases from J, with 12 bases between. This CDR3 has 15 amino acids. The CDR3 sequence is CASSQDLEPTTEAFF. CDR3 nucleotides: TGTGCCAGCAGCCAAGATCTGGAGCCGACCACTGAAGCTTTCTTT.

The chain joins TRBV4-1 to TRBJ2-1; 7 positions agree with TRBD1. CDR1 and CDR2 from the germline V gene are MGHRA and YSYEKL. The V segment lost 0 bases and the J segment 0 bases; nucleotides outside the gene matches: 8. This CDR3 contains 18 residues. CDR3 sequence: CASSQDVATGSSYNEQFF. For the CDR3, the DNA is TGCGCCAGCAGCCAAGATGTAGCGACAGGGAGCTCCTACAATGAGCAGTTCTTC.